This T cell receptor (beta chain) was recorded in a study of post-analysis software for immune sequencing data (dated by TCRdb to 2013 to 2016). A note on the overall study: Recorded disease courses included relapsing-remitting, secondary progressive and progressive-relapsing multiple sclerosis, with some patients lacking subtype annotation. The multiple sclerosis patient repertoires were compared with under 13 previously published healthy control repertoires from donors aged roughly 6 to 25 years. A subset of samples was prepared in parallel using single-end sample barcoding, then pooled and co-amplified after Illumina adapter ligation.

Note on this clonotype: What this receptor recognizes is not known. One base away there is no much larger clone; base qualities are not given.

Overall study outcomes, separate from this receptor: Direct clustering with F measure showed strong co-clustering of samples prepared in the same batch, prompting a batch-effect correction. The control group was slightly older than the multiple sclerosis patient group. Multiple sclerosis patients had significantly lower normalized Chao1 diversity than controls, a result that suggests substantial peripheral T-cell clonal expansion.

The library relied on PCR. TCRdb lists the instrument as Illumina HiSeq 2500. Unique molecular identifiers were incorporated into TCR beta cDNA libraries to reduce PCR and sequencing biases. Per 1 to 10 million input T cells, some 500,000 cDNA molecules were obtained, such that each molecule approximated one T cell. Patient libraries were prepared and sequenced with the same protocol used for the earlier healthy control dataset. Within a given batch, samples were prepared together, multiplexed and sequenced on the same HiSeq lane. In the source study's methods: Raw barcoded reads were processed with MIGEC, and single-read molecular identifier groups were discarded before consensus assembly and CDR3 extraction. Clonotype tables were post-analysed with VDJtools, and diversity was normalized by down-sampling all datasets to the smallest sample size. Repertoire overlap clustering matched CDR3 amino acid but not nucleotide sequences to correct batch-related cross-sample contamination. Clones were called with MiXCR by TCRdb after fastp trimmed the public reads at Q25, and only in-frame beta chains were retained. Rows are unified per CDR3 protein, each entry keeping the most common DNA and genes. TCRdb's processing, not the authors' own work, is the source of the V and J calls. The sample records hundreds of thousands of distinct CDR3 sequences, about 32% of which are singletons. The ten largest clones represent approximately 0.55% of the sample.

To demonstrate the VDJtools post-analysis software, the study profiled TCR beta repertoires from the peripheral blood of about 13 young patients with multiple sclerosis. The multiple sclerosis patients were children and adolescents between roughly 6 and 16 years of age. The TCR was taken from a girl under 18 with multiple sclerosis. The sample taken for sequencing was blood.

The encoded CDR3 is CASSKSRTPFWVNEQFF. The nucleotide sequence reads TGTGCCAGCAGCAAAAGCCGGACTCCCTTTTGGGTGAATGAGCAGTTCTTC. The sequence joins TRBV21-1 to TRBJ2-1; TRBD2 was called by the table and not checked on the DNA. TRBV21-1 is recorded as a pseudogene. The CDR3 goes from the cysteine to the phenylalanine over 17 residues. CDR3 DNA only is kept here, 51 bases in frame from base 1.